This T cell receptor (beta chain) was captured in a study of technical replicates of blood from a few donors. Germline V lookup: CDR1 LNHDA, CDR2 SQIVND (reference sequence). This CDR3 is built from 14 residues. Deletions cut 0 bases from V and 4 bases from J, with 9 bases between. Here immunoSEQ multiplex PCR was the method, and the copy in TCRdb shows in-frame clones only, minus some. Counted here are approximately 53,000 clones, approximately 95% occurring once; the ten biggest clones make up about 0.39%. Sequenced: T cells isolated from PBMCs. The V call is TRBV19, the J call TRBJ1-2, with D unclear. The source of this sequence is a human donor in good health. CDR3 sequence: CASSIDSETYGYTF. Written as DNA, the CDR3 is TGTGCCAGTAGTATAGATTCAGAAACCTATGGCTACACCTTC.